One sample yielded the 12 T cell receptor beta chains listed below, sequenced in a study of OX40 agonist ivuxolimab in advanced cancers. The data were produced by immunoSEQ multiplex PCR, yet TCRdb's version contains in-frame clones alone and is incomplete. The sample shows 70,000 to 90,000 clones, roughly 83% of them seen only once. The sample was CD4+ or CD8+ T cells sorted from blood, taken in a trial of the OX40 agonist ivuxolimab. These receptors were taken from an adult with an advanced solid tumor such as melanoma, head and neck, liver or kidney cancer.

The chain employs TRBV7-2 and TRBJ1-2, with D possibly matching TRBD1 (5 bases). Germline V CDR1 and CDR2: SGHTA, FQGNSA. This CDR3 has 14 residues. Trimming pared 0 bases from V and 3 bases from J, leaving 8 bases between. DNA for the CDR3: TGTGCCAGCAGCTTAGCGGCAGGGCACTATGGCTACACCTTC. It is translated as CASSLAAGHYGYTF.

V gene TRBV2 combines with J gene TRBJ2-5; possibly TRBD2 for D (6 bases). The germline V and J ends were trimmed by 4 bases and 6 bases, with 12 bases remaining between them. Germline CDR1 reads SNHLY; CDR2 reads FYNNEI. The CDR3 is 13 residues long. CDR3 DNA sequence: TGTGCCAGCAGTGGGCCTAGCGAAAAGACCCAGTACTTC. Amino acid sequence: CASSGPSEKTQYF. The full variable domain, with the rest looked up from reference TRBV2 and TRBJ2-5, is EPEVTQTPSHQVTQMGQEVILRCVPISNHLYFYWYRQILGQKVEFLVSFYNNEISEKSEIFDDQFSVERPDGSNFTLKIRSTKLEDSAMYFCASSGPSEKTQYFGPGTRLLVL.

This chain connects TRBV27 to TRBJ2-5; 12 nucleotides align to TRBD2. J gave up 4 bases and V 5 bases, and 8 bases lay outside the gene matches. CDR3 length: 16 residues. Germline assignment: CDR1 MNHEY and CDR2 SMNVEV (reference sequence). CDR3 residues: CASSPGTSGWGETQYF. DNA for the CDR3: TGTGCCAGCAGTCCGGGGACTAGCGGGTGGGGAGAGACCCAGTACTTC.

The chain joins TRBV7-2 to TRBJ2-3; 7 bases map to TRBD2. Germline V gives CDR1 SGHTA, CDR2 FQGNSA. There are 15 residues in the CDR3. V was pared by 7 bases and J by 3 bases, with 10 bases of the junction left unmatched. The CDR3 loop is CASKGERGATDTQYF. DNA of the CDR3: TGTGCCAGCAAAGGCGAGCGGGGAGCTACAGATACGCAGTATTTT.

This clone was seen a single time. The chain has TRBV7-8 and TRBJ1-3; possible D gene TRBD1, 6 bases. V lost 5 bases to trimming and J lost 4 bases, with 15 bases between them. The CDR3 runs 15 residues. Germline-derived CDR1 and CDR2 are SGHVS and FQNEAQ. CDR3 region: CASSPRTGQGNTIYF. DNA for the CDR3: TGTGCCAGCAGCCCAAGAACAGGGCAAGGAAACACCATATATTTT.

The CDR3 coding sequence is TGTGCCAGCCAGGACAGGGAGAATTCACCCCTCCACTTT. This codes for CASQDRENSPLHF. The chain carries TRBV19 and TRBJ1-6; 8 bases match TRBD1. The CDR3 totals 13 residues. Germline assignment: CDR1 LNHDA and CDR2 SQIVND (reference sequence). The V gene end was trimmed by 9 bases and the J gene end by 7 bases; junction bases not matched to a gene: 5.

This rearrangement joins TRBV6-4 to TRBJ2-2; D is ambiguous. The CDR3 sequence is 11 residues long. CDR1 and CDR2 (germline): MRHNA, SNTAGT. V shed 9 bases and J shed 2 bases, with 4 bases lying between them. The CDR3: CASSNTGELFF. CDR3 nucleotides: TGTGCCAGTTCTAACACCGGGGAGCTGTTTTTT.

The J gene is TRBJ1-5, the V gene TRBV7-2, with D perhaps matching TRBD1 (5 bases). In germline, CDR1 is SGHTA, CDR2 FQGNSA. The CDR3 loop spans 16 amino acids. The V end was cut by 1 base, the J end by 1 base, with 11 bases between. The CDR3 here is CASSLVGGESNQPQHF. The DNA of the CDR3 is TGTGCCAGCAGCTTAGTGGGGGGGGAGAGCAATCAGCCCCAGCATTTT.

This chain connects TRBV27 to TRBJ1-1; perhaps TRBD1 as D (5 bases). The CDR3 spans 16 residues. Trimming took 5 bases from V and 2 from J, leaving 18 bases between them. Germline CDR1 MNHEY, CDR2 SMNVEV (reference sequence). The CDR3 reads CASSHLLGVRNTEAFF. CDR3 sequence (DNA): TGTGCCAGCAGTCACCTACTGGGGGTGAGAAACACTGAAGCTTTCTTT.

The chain employs TRBV6-6 and TRBJ1-1, with D unclear. The CDR3 loop spans 13 amino acids. Germline CDR1 is MNHNY and CDR2 is SVGAGI (reference sequence). Deletions cut 4 bases from V and 7 bases from J, with 13 bases between. The CDR3 bases are TGTGCCAGCAGTTTCTGGTCGGGGAGTGAAGCTTTCTTT. Its translation is CASSFWSGSEAFF.

V usage is TRBV7-9 and J usage is TRBJ2-6, with no clear D. Germline-derived CDR1 and CDR2 are SEHNR and FQNEAQ (reference sequence). The CDR3 spans 15 residues. The V gene lost 1 base and the J gene lost 5 bases, with 9 bases spanning the gap. This CDR3 is CASSLDLSRANVLTF. Written as DNA, the CDR3 is TGTGCCAGCAGCTTAGATCTGTCTAGGGCCAACGTCCTGACTTTC.

The V call is TRBV6-1, the J call TRBJ1-4; weak D call: TRBD1 (6 bases). Trimming took 8 bases from V and 8 from J, leaving 15 bases between them. Per the germline V gene, CDR1 is MNHNS and CDR2 is SASEGT. This CDR3 region has 13 residues. CDR3 nucleotide sequence: TGTGCCAGCCGGGGGGGCTCCACGGAAAAACTGTTTTTT. Encoded protein: CASRGGSTEKLFF.